This entry is about one T cell receptor (beta chain). The sample belongs to a study of identifying expanded T cells in peripheral blood. Generated by immunoSEQ multiplex PCR, the TCRdb table keeps only in-frame clones and is missing some. This repertoire shows 50,000 to 60,000 clones, approximately 80% found once; its top ten account for approximately 14%. Trimming stripped 1 base from V and 5 bases from J, with 11 bases between. This CDR3 spans 14 amino acids. The germline CDR1 and CDR2 sequences are MGHRA and YSYEKL. Sequenced material: blood. The receptor was isolated from a person aged 18 to 75 in good health. J is TRBJ2-5 and V is TRBV4-1, with D possibly being TRBD1 (6 bases). The CDR3 coding sequence is TGCGCCAGCAGCCAAGGGCAGGGGTCTGAGACCCAGTACTTC. Encoded protein: CASSQGQGSETQYF.